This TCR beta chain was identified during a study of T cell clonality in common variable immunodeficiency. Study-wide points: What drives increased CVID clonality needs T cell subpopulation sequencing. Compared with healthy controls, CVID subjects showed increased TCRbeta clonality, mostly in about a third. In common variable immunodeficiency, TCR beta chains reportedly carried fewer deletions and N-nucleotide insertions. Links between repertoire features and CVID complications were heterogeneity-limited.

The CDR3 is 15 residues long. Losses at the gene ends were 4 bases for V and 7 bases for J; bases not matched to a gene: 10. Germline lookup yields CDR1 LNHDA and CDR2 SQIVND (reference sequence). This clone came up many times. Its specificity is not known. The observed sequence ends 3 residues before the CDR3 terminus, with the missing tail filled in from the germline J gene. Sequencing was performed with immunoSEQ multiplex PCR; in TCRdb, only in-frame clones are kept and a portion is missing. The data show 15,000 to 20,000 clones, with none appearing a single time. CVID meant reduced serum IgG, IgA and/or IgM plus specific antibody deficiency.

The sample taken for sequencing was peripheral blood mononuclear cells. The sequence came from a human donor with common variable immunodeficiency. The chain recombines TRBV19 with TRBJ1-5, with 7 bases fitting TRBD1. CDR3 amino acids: CASSTSARGPQPQHF. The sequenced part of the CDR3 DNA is TGTGCCAGTAGTACCAGTGCAAGGGGGCCCCAGCCC.